The clone carrying this T cell receptor (beta chain) has just one count. In the authors' methods: From reference gene primer amplification, estimates of nucleated cell counts were derived. Data came from immunoSEQ multiplex PCR; TCRdb stores just in-frame clones and leaves some out. D and trimming were read from the DNA, whereas the V and J calls and clone size are those reported in that table. The data contain 280,000 or so clones, about four fifths of them singletons. Trimming at V came to 7 bases and at J to 6 bases, leaving 7 bases not matched to a gene. The V gene's germline CDR1 is LNHDA and CDR2 SQIVND (reference sequence). The CDR3 runs to 14 residues. This entry is derived from a study of blood T cell repertoires in COVID-19. Across the study: From the United States, Italy and Spain came samples of acute and convalescent COVID-19. Sample material is recorded as cDNA or gDNA derived from T cells, B-cell-depleted T cells, or PBMCs.

This receptor was obtained from a woman between 50 and 59 years old who had recovered from COVID-19. The chain uses TRBV19 and TRBJ1-5, with 9 bases that match TRBD1. Sequencing used peripheral blood. Written as DNA, the CDR3 is TGTGCCAGTACCGGGGACAGGGACGGTCAGCCCCAGCATTTT. It specifies CASTGDRDGQPQHF.